Here is one T cell receptor (beta chain) with its context. Its matching antigen is unknown. The data derive from a study of cytomegalovirus exposure and HLA in healthy donors. Study-level results: In a later analysis, TCR beta V- and J-gene trimming was associated with a missense DCLRE1C variant. A later analysis found TCR association rates differed by HLA locus, highest for DRB1 and lowest for HLA-C. The dataset shows that most TCR sequences were rare, while some public TCRs occurred in many donors. Productive rates of about 87% or about 30% were seen for most TCR beta V segments in an earlier analysis.

The study ran its PCR with 60 Vbeta and 13 Jbeta primers. Sequencing was performed with immunoSEQ multiplex PCR; in TCRdb, only in-frame clones are kept and a portion is missing. This repertoire shows 170,000 or so clones, about 84% found once; its top ten account for 4.8%. The CDR3 runs to 14 residues. Trimming pared 3 bases from V and 0 bases from J, leaving 5 bases between. CDR1 WSHSY and CDR2 SAAADI come from the germline V gene. Material for sequencing was PBMCs. The chain employs TRBV10-2 and TRBJ2-2; D gene ambiguous. This TCR was recovered from a man younger than 30 in good health and CMV-seronegative. This chain's CDR3 is CASSDRTNTGELFF. The CDR3, as DNA: TGCGCCAGCAGTGACAGGACGAACACCGGGGAGCTGTTTTTT.